Listed below are T cell receptor beta chains from one sample, sequenced in a study of OX40 agonist ivuxolimab in advanced cancers. The data were produced by immunoSEQ multiplex PCR, yet TCRdb's version contains in-frame clones alone and is incomplete. The data hold some 50,000 clones, with around 86% observed a single time. The material sequenced was CD4+ or CD8+ T cells sorted from blood, taken in a trial of the OX40 agonist ivuxolimab. The receptors originated from an adult with an advanced solid tumor such as melanoma, head and neck, liver or kidney cancer. The CDR3 runs from the conserved cysteine through the conserved F or W. Fields, in order: D gene, V gene, clone size, J gene, CDR3 DNA, CDR3 protein. A D gene is named only where the DNA matches it firmly. Clone size is shown for a subset of rows, as once, few, many or a class of expanded clone.

NA,TRBV20-1,NA,TRBJ1-2,TGCAGTGCTAAGGACTATGGCTACACCTTC,CSAKDYGYTF
TRBD1,TRBV11-2,NA,TRBJ2-6,TGTGCCAGCAAGGACAGGGGCTCTGGGGCCAACGTCCTGACTTTC,CASKDRGSGANVLTF
NA,TRBV4-1,NA,TRBJ2-7,TGCGCCAGCAGCCAAGATTCCGGTTACGAGCAGTACTTC,CASSQDSGYEQYF
TRBD1,TRBV27,NA,TRBJ2-7,TGTGCCAGCAGTCGGGACAGGGGAGGTCGGGGCGAGCAGTACTTC,CASSRDRGGRGEQYF
TRBD2,TRBV7-9,NA,TRBJ2-1,TGTGCCAGCAGCTTACTAGCGGGAGTTGGTAATGAGCAGTTCTTC,CASSLLAGVGNEQFF
NA,TRBV2,NA,TRBJ2-5,TGTGCCAGCAGTGAAGGCCAGGCTAAAGAAGAGACCCAGTACTTC,CASSEGQAKEETQYF
NA,TRBV4-1,few,TRBJ1-1,TGCGCCAGCAGCTCAAGACAGAACACTGAAGCTTTCTTT,CASSSRQNTEAFF
NA,TRBV2,NA,TRBJ2-3,TGTGCCAGCAGTGACCTGGGGGCAGATACGCAGTATTTT,CASSDLGADTQYF
TRBD1,TRBV7-9,NA,TRBJ2-7,TGTGCCAGCAGCCAACCGGGACAGATTCGCTACGAGCAGTACTTC,CASSQPGQIRYEQYF
NA,TRBV5-5,NA,TRBJ2-7,TGTGCCAGCAGCTTGGGGAGTGGGTCCTACGAGCAGTACTTC,CASSLGSGSYEQYF
NA,TRBV19,NA,TRBJ2-1,TGTGCCAGTAGTCAATTCTCCTACAATGAGCAGTTCTTC,CASSQFSYNEQFF
NA,TRBV9,NA,TRBJ2-1,TGTGCCAGCAGCGTAGAGGGGGATTTGATCAATGAGCAGTTCTTC,CASSVEGDLINEQFF
NA,TRBV9,NA,TRBJ1-5,TGTGCCAGCAGCGGTTCGAGCAATCAGCCCCAGCATTTT,CASSGSSNQPQHF
TRBD2,TRBV9,NA,TRBJ2-3,TGTGCCAGCAGCCCAGACCCTAGCGGGGCTGATACGCAGTATTTT,CASSPDPSGADTQYF
NA,TRBV5-4,NA,TRBJ2-7,TGTGCCAGCAGCCTCTCGGACCTGGAGCAGTACTTC,CASSLSDLEQYF